This T cell receptor (beta chain) was identified in a study of cytomegalovirus exposure and HLA in healthy donors. The overall study: Counted in an early data release were about 85 million unique TCRs from HLA-typed donors. Overall study findings and caveats: Later on, a genetic analysis was performed. It linked a missense variant in DCLRE1C with V- and J-gene trimming of TCR beta. It was shown in a later analysis that HLA-associated TCR beta chains were more clonally expanded than other, equally common chains. Prior analysis indicated that the majority of TCR beta V segments exhibited productivity approximately 87% or approximately 30% of the time.

PCR used 60 Vbeta primers and 13 Jbeta primers. Sequencing was performed with immunoSEQ multiplex PCR; in TCRdb, only in-frame clones are kept and a portion is missing. Recorded here are approximately 140,000 clones; the top ten clones represent 2% to 3%. V lost 3 bases and J 6 bases, leaving 6 bases between the germline ends. Germline CDR1 and CDR2: LNHDA and SQIVND (reference sequence). The CDR3 sequence is 13 residues long. Of note for this clone: The target antigen is unknown.

The receptor comes from a man aged 40-55 years in good health and CMV-seronegative. Sequencing was performed on PBMCs. The genes are TRBV19 and TRBJ1-6; D is unclear. The CDR3 sequence: CASSMASNSPLHF. In nucleotides, the CDR3 is TGTGCCAGTAGTATGGCCAGTAATTCACCCCTCCACTTT.